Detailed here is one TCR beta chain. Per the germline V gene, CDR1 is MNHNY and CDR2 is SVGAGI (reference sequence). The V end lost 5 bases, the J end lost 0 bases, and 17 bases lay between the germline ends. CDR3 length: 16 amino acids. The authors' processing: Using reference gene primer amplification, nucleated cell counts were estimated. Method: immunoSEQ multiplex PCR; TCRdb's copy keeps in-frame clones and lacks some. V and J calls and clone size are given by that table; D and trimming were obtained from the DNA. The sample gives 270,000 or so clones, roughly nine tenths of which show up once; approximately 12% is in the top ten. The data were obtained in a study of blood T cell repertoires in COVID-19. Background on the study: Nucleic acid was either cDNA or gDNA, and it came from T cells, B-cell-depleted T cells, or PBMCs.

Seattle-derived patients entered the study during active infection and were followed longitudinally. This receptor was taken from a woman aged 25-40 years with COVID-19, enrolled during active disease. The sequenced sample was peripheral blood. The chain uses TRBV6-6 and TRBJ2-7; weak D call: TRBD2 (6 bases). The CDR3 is CASSQPTRDFSYEQYF. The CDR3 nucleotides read TGTGCCAGCAGTCAACCGACCAGGGACTTCTCCTACGAGCAGTACTTC.